The 21 T cell receptor beta chains listed next were all sequenced from one sample in a study of Graves' ophthalmopathy and Graves' hyperthyroidism. TCR beta CDR3 amplification used RNA transcripts. HTBI-primed first-round RT-PCR preceded second-round multiplex PCR. TCRdb re-called the multiplex PCR reads with MiXCR, one entry per CDR3 protein. Here the sample spans under 350,000 distinct CDR3 sequences, 17% being singletons. The sample consisted of peripheral blood. The receptors were gathered from an adult man with Graves' ophthalmopathy.

This clonotype was picked up many times. The chain links TRBV28 to TRBJ2-2; TRBD2 agrees at 10 bases. The CDR3 totals 15 residues. V lost 3 bases and J lost 6; bases outside the gene matches: 4. Germline V CDR1 and CDR2: MDHEN, SYDVKM. CDR3 amino acids: CASSFTAGGPGELFF. The CDR3 DNA is TGTGCCAGCAGTTTTACAGCGGGGGGGCCCGGGGAGCTGTTTTTT. Filled out from reference TRBV28 and TRBJ2-2, the complete variable domain reads DVKVTQSSRYLVKRTGEKVFLECVQDMDHENMFWYRQDPGLGLRLIYFSYDVKMKEKGDIPEGYSVSREKKERFSLILESASTNQTSMYLCASSFTAGGPGELFFGEGSRLTVL.

This clonotype was recorded many times. The chain uses TRBV12-3 or TRBV12-4 and TRBJ1-3; weak D call: TRBD1 (5 bases). The CDR3 has 14 residues. Trimming shortened V by 6 bases and J by 0 bases, and 9 bases separated the two germline ends. CDR3 DNA sequence: TGTGCCAGCAGAGAAAGGGGCTCTGGAAACACCATATATTTT. It encodes CASRERGSGNTIYF.

This clonotype was counted ten times or more. V and J are TRBV9 and TRBJ2-5; 10 bases match TRBD2. Germline assignment: CDR1 SGDLS and CDR2 YYNGEE. This CDR3 is 17 amino acids long. J was trimmed by 2 bases and V by 1 base; bases with no gene match: 8. CDR3 coding DNA: TGTGCCAGCAGCGTAACTAGCGGGAAGCAATTTCAAGAGACCCAGTACTTC. Translating gives CASSVTSGKQFQETQYF.

The table lists this clonotype with many counts. The rearrangement joins TRBV29-1 to TRBJ1-1, with no clear D. V gave up 5 bases and J gave up 6 bases, with 10 bases separating them. The V gene's germline CDR1 is SQVTM and CDR2 ANQGSEA. The CDR3 is 11 amino acids. This chain's CDR3 is CSVSWGSEAFF. CDR3 nucleotide sequence: TGCAGCGTTAGTTGGGGTTCTGAAGCTTTCTTT. Together with reference TRBV29-1 and TRBJ1-1, the CDR3 gives the full variable domain: SAVISQKPSRDICQRGTSLTIQCQVDSQVTMMFWYRQQPGQSLTLIATANQGSEATYESGFVIDKFPISRPNLTFSTLTVSNMSPEDSSIYLCSVSWGSEAFFGQGTRLTVV.

This clonotype was detected many times. The V and J genes are TRBV5-1 and TRBJ2-4, with D possibly TRBD1 on 6 matching bases. Between the trimmed V and J ends, which lost 0 bases and 11 bases, there was a span of 12 bases. This CDR3 is 13 amino acids long. CDR1 is SGHRS, CDR2 YFSETQ, per germline. The CDR3 sequence is CASSLVRGEVQYF. The CDR3 DNA follows: TGCGCCAGCAGCTTGGTCAGGGGTGAAGTTCAGTACTTC.

This clonotype was counted only a few times. CDR3 region: CASRLDRGRNEQYF. CDR3 DNA: TGTGCCAGCAGACTTGACAGGGGGAGGAACGAGCAGTACTTC. The chain joins TRBV6-1 to TRBJ2-7; 9 bases line up with TRBD1. The V gene's germline CDR1 is MNHNS and CDR2 SASEGT. The CDR3 runs to 14 residues. J gave up 5 bases and V 6 bases, and 8 bases lay outside the gene matches.

Ten or more counts support this clonotype. The conserved phenylalanine or tryptophan is not found at the CDR3 terminus, so this likely reflects a read error. The chain carries TRBV7-2 and TRBJ1-6, with 8 bases identical to TRBD1. This CDR3 contains 13 residues. Germline loops: CDR1 SGHTA, CDR2 FQGNSA. The V segment lost 6 bases and the J segment 9 bases; nucleotides outside the gene matches: 4. The DNA for the CDR3 is TGTGCCAGCAGATCGGACAGGGCTTCACCCCTCCACCTT. This encodes CASRSDRASPLHL.

This clonotype was found many times. The chain recombines TRBV7-3 with TRBJ1-3; D is undetermined. V lost 2 bases to trimming and J lost 4 bases, with 9 bases between them. This CDR3 comprises 14 residues. Germline V gene data show CDR1 as SGHTA and CDR2 as FQGTGA. The CDR3 protein is CASSLSVSGNTIYF. DNA of the CDR3: TGTGCCAGCAGCTTATCAGTGTCAGGAAACACCATATATTTT.

The table lists this clonotype with many counts. The chain combines TRBV18 with TRBJ2-2, with D unresolved. V gave up 7 bases and J gave up 5 bases, with 20 bases separating them. CDR1 KGHSH and CDR2 LQKENI come from the germline V gene. The CDR3 has 16 amino acids. CDR3 loop: CASYTRGEASTGELFF. The CDR3 nucleotides are TGTGCCAGCTACACCAGAGGAGAAGCAAGTACCGGGGAGCTGTTTTTT.

At least ten counts were recorded for this clonotype. The gene calls are TRBV28 and TRBJ2-7; 13 bases are a match to TRBD2. The germline V gene has CDR1 MDHEN and CDR2 SYDVKM. V lost 3 bases and J lost 7; bases outside the gene matches: 12. CDR3 size: 17 residues. The CDR3 reads CASSFPATSGRMDEQYF. The CDR3 nucleotides are TGTGCCAGCAGTTTCCCAGCGACTAGCGGGAGGATGGATGAGCAGTACTTC.

This clonotype was counted ten times or more. This CDR3 is CASIQAGGAPGELFF. DNA for the CDR3: TGTGCCAGCATTCAAGCCGGGGGGGCGCCCGGGGAGCTGTTTTTT. The gene calls are TRBV6-2 or TRBV6-3 and TRBJ2-2; TRBD2 aligns across 8 bases. CDR1 and CDR2 (germline): MNHEY, SVGEGT. With V trimmed by 7 bases and J by 6 bases, 10 bases remained unmatched. The CDR3 is 15 residues long.

Concerning this clonotype: This may come from a read error, since a much larger clone is one base off. V is TRBV12-3 or TRBV12-4 and J is TRBJ2-4, with D uncertain. Trimming cost V 3 bases and J 2 bases, with 8 bases left between them. This CDR3 is built from 14 residues. CDR3 sequence (DNA): TGTGCCAGCAGTTTTAGGCGGTCCAAAAACATTCAGTACTTC. This encodes CASSFRRSKNIQYF.

This clonotype occurred many times. The genes are TRBV27 and TRBJ1-2; 7 nucleotides line up with TRBD1. This CDR3 is built from 13 residues. Germline trimming cut 5 bases from V and 8 bases from J; bases unmatched to any gene: 8. Looked up from germline, CDR1 is MNHEY and CDR2 is SMNVEV (reference sequence). The CDR3: CASSQDRVRGYTF. Here the CDR3 DNA reads TGTGCCAGCAGTCAAGACAGGGTTCGGGGCTACACCTTC.

This clonotype was seen a few times. The chain has TRBV6-1 and TRBJ2-2, with TRBD2 as a possible D gene (5 bases). The CDR3 consists of 15 residues. Germline V gene sequence: CDR1 MNHNS, CDR2 SASEGT. Trimming removed 6 bases from V and 6 bases from J, with 17 bases in between. CDR3 protein: CASSPVGLGAGELFF. The CDR3, as DNA: TGTGCCAGCAGCCCCGTTGGATTGGGAGCCGGGGAGCTGTTTTTT.

Ten or more counts support this clonotype. The chain carries TRBV11-2 and TRBJ1-4; maybe TRBD1 (5 bases). This CDR3 has 15 amino acids. V was shortened by 2 bases and J by 8 bases, with 15 bases between the two germline ends. CDR1 is SGHAT, CDR2 FQNNGV, per germline. CDR3 nucleotide sequence: TGTGCCAGCAGCTTAATCTCGGGGGAAGGGGAAAAACTGTTTTTT. The encoded protein is CASSLISGEGEKLFF.

On this clonotype itself: One end of the junction is discordant with germline, which a read error may explain. V usage is TRBV28 and J usage is TRBJ2-7, with a weak D call TRBD1 (6 bases). Germline CDR1 is MDHEN and CDR2 is SYDVKM. The CDR3 extends over 13 amino acids. CDR3 sequence: CASSSGQSFEQYF. CDR3 coding DNA: TGTGCCAGCAGTTCCGGACAGTCCTTCGAGCAGTACTTC.

This clonotype was recorded at least ten times. The rearrangement uses TRBV30 and TRBJ1-1, with D perhaps matching TRBD1 (5 bases). The germline V gene encodes CDR1 GTSNPN and CDR2 SVGIG (reference sequence). Deletions cut 5 bases from V and 4 bases from J, with 14 bases between. CDR3 size: 13 residues. In DNA, the CDR3 is TGTGCCTGGTCTACGGGGGTCGGCACTGAAGCTTTCTTT. Translating it yields CAWSTGVGTEAFF.

This clonotype was counted many times. The rearrangement uses TRBV12-3 or TRBV12-4 and TRBJ2-2, with a weak D call TRBD1 (5 bases). The ends were cut back, 6 bases at V and 1 base at J, with 9 bases in the middle. The length of the CDR3 is 14 residues. The CDR3 sequence: CASSNQGNTGELFF. CDR3 nucleotide sequence: TGTGCCAGCAGCAATCAGGGGAACACCGGGGAGCTGTTTTTT.

The chain uses TRBV6-2 or TRBV6-3 and TRBJ2-5, with 10 bases fitting TRBD2. The CDR3 is 16 amino acids. CDR1 MNHEY and CDR2 SVGEGT come from the germline V gene. Unmatched junction bases numbered 11, after V lost 5 bases and J lost 5 bases. The CDR3: CASSGLAADDRETQYF. In DNA, the CDR3 is TGTGCCAGCAGTGGACTAGCGGCCGACGATAGGGAGACCCAGTACTTC.

As to this clonotype: A much larger clonotype is one base distant, so this may be a read error. The chain has TRBV9 and TRBJ2-2, with a possible D match to TRBD2 (6 bases). The CDR3 extends over 17 amino acids. V dropped 4 bases and J dropped 1 base, with 17 bases sitting between them. Per the germline V gene, CDR1 is SGDLS and CDR2 is YYNGEE. CDR3 nucleotide sequence: TGTGCCAGCAGCCCCGACCCATTGGGGGGGAACACCGGGGAGCTGTTTTTT. Protein sequence: CASSPDPLGGNTGELFF.

This clonotype was counted at least ten times. The J gene is TRBJ1-1, the V gene TRBV5-6, with D perhaps TRBD1 (6 bases). The germline CDR1 and CDR2 sequences are SGHDT and YYEEEE. The CDR3 sequence is 14 residues long. V lost 1 base and J lost 4, with 11 bases in between. CDR3 nucleotides: TGTGCCAGCAGCTTGACAGGGAAGGGCACTGAAGCTTTCTTT. It encodes CASSLTGKGTEAFF.